This T cell receptor (beta chain) was recovered during a study of CD8+ T cells in alopecia areata. Study-level points and caveats: Just one nonresponder means the tie between baseline CD8+ expansion and response stays uncertain. More clonal than normal scalp was lesional scalp, particularly alopecia totalis/universalis. Scalp clonality, along with expanded CD8+ clones among the top 100, was significantly decreased by tofacitinib.

The germline CDR1 and CDR2 sequences are ENHRY and SYGVKD. V shed 3 bases, J shed 7 bases, and the junction held 9 bases outside the gene matches. This CDR3 is built from 15 residues. Specified treatment: oral pan-JAK inhibitor, 5-10 mg twice daily. TCR sequencing used cDNA made by reverse transcription of extracted RNA. Sequencing was performed with immunoSEQ multiplex PCR; in TCRdb, only in-frame clones are kept and a portion is missing. Among about 170,000 clones listed, roughly 50% were seen once. In this sample, this clone turned up a few times. The antigen remains undetermined. Material: CD4+ T cells sorted from blood, obtained at approximately week 60, from a patient treated with tofacitinib. The chain is built from TRBV10-3 and TRBJ1-5; the match to TRBD1 covers 7 bases. This receptor was taken from a human donor with alopecia areata. CDR3 in amino acids: CAISDGTVKGQPQHF. The CDR3 DNA reads as TGTGCCATCAGTGATGGGACAGTGAAAGGGCAGCCCCAGCATTTT.